These 32 T cell receptor beta chains were all obtained from the same sample, sequenced in a study of blood T cell repertoires in COVID-19. Here immunoSEQ multiplex PCR was the method, and the copy in TCRdb shows in-frame clones only, minus some. The table records 150,000 to 200,000 clones, approximately 85% of them present only once. Sequenced: peripheral blood. The origin of the receptors is a woman of 80 years or more with acute or convalescent COVID-19.

This clone has just one count. The chain uses TRBV19 and TRBJ1-2, with 10 bases aligning to TRBD1. V shed 5 bases, J shed 7 bases, and the junction held 4 bases outside the gene matches. The germline gives CDR1 LNHDA, CDR2 SQIVND (reference sequence). The CDR3 totals 13 residues. CDR3 protein: CASSGTGASGYTF. The DNA of the CDR3 is TGTGCCAGTAGTGGGACAGGGGCGTCTGGCTACACCTTC.

The chain is built from TRBV9 and TRBJ1-6, with 7 positions matching TRBD1. Germline V lookup: CDR1 SGDLS, CDR2 YYNGEE. The J segment lost 10 bases and the V segment lost 5 bases, leaving 9 bases of the junction unmatched. CDR3 length: 14 residues. The chain's CDR3 is CASRPTGEGSPLHF. The CDR3 nucleotides read TGTGCCAGCAGGCCCACAGGGGAAGGCTCACCCCTCCACTTT.

The chain links TRBV18 to TRBJ2-7; 7 positions agree with TRBD1. From germline, CDR1 is KGHSH and CDR2 LQKENI. This CDR3 comprises 13 residues. V gave up 4 bases and J gave up 5 bases; unmatched junction bases: 5. In DNA, the CDR3 is TGTGCCAGCTCACTAAACACAGGGGACGAGCAGTACTTC. This encodes CASSLNTGDEQYF.

The count of this clone is one. The genes are TRBV5-6 and TRBJ2-3; 10 bases agree with TRBD2. Germline V gene data show CDR1 as SGHDT and CDR2 as YYEEEE. The V gene end was trimmed by 0 bases and the J gene end by 6 bases; junction bases not matched to a gene: 10. This CDR3 comprises 17 residues. CDR3 DNA sequence: TGTGCCAGCAGCTTGGTCCTAGCGGGGGCCCCGTGGGATACGCAGTATTTT. This gives the protein CASSLVLAGAPWDTQYF.

The count of this clone is one. The genes are TRBV11-2 and TRBJ1-1; D is unclear. This CDR3 is built from 16 residues. Looked up from germline, CDR1 is SGHAT and CDR2 is FQNNGV. Trimming left V 6 bases short and J 0 bases short, with 17 bases between. The CDR3 protein is CASSRGVARLNTEAFF. CDR3 DNA sequence: TGTGCCAGCAGTCGGGGAGTGGCTCGATTGAACACTGAAGCTTTCTTT.

This clone was observed a handful of times. The chain carries TRBV19 and TRBJ1-1; D remains ambiguous. Germline V gene sequence: CDR1 LNHDA, CDR2 SQIVND (reference sequence). CDR3 length: 13 amino acids. Trimming removed 5 bases at V and 3 bases at J, with 10 bases between. The CDR3 spells CASSRTQYTEAFF. The CDR3, as DNA: TGTGCCAGTAGTCGAACCCAGTACACTGAAGCTTTCTTT.

This chain uses TRBV3-1 (or the pseudogene TRBV3-2) with TRBJ1-3; D ambiguous. The CDR3 has 16 amino acids. V was clipped by 3 bases and J by 1 base, with 13 bases between them. Germline V lookup: CDR1 LGHDT, CDR2 YNNKEL (reference sequence). CDR3 DNA sequence: TGTGCCAGCAGCCAGAGAACTTTGTTTTCTGGAAACACCATATATTTT. It codes for CASSQRTLFSGNTIYF.

The chain combines TRBV9 with TRBJ1-2; 7 bases map to TRBD1. The CDR3 sequence is 13 residues long. Germline V gene sequence: CDR1 SGDLS, CDR2 YYNGEE. Trimming took 6 bases from V and 3 from J; bases not matched to a gene: 5. CDR3 residues: CASNPGTDYGYTF. In DNA, the CDR3 is TGTGCCAGCAACCCAGGGACAGACTATGGCTACACCTTC.

This chain uses TRBV5-1 with TRBJ2-1; TRBD2 agrees at 9 bases. The CDR3 sequence is 17 residues long. Germline CDR1 is SGHRS and CDR2 is YFSETQ. V shed 0 bases, J shed 8 bases, and the junction held 12 bases outside the gene matches. The CDR3 here is CASSLAAGGLAIDEQFF. In DNA form, the CDR3 reads TGCGCCAGCAGCTTGGCCGCGGGAGGACTAGCGATCGATGAGCAGTTCTTC.

V is TRBV7-2 and J is TRBJ2-1; TRBD2 matches at 10 bases. This CDR3 contains 15 residues. CDR1 is SGHTA, CDR2 FQGNSA, per germline. With 7 bases clipped from V and 2 bases from J, the junction kept 5 bases outside the gene matches. In DNA form, the CDR3 reads TGTGCCAGCACCGGAGCGGGAGGGCCCTACAATGAGCAGTTCTTC. Its protein is CASTGAGGPYNEQFF.

V is TRBV6-2 or TRBV6-3 and J is TRBJ1-1; D perhaps matches TRBD1 (6 bases). V was shortened by 5 bases and J by 11 bases, with 18 bases between the two germline ends. The CDR3 spans 13 residues. The germline gives CDR1 MNHEY, CDR2 SVGEGT. CDR3 coding DNA: TGTGCCAGCAGTCAGGGACATGGTGGGGAGGCTTTCTTT. This gives the protein CASSQGHGGEAFF.

This clone was counted between two and nine times. The chain has TRBV6-5 and TRBJ1-6; the D gene is possibly TRBD1 (6 bases). From germline, CDR1 is MNHEY and CDR2 SVGAGI. The length of the CDR3 is 15 residues. The ends were cut back, 5 bases at V and 4 bases at J, with 12 bases in the middle. CDR3 in DNA: TGTGCCAGCAGTCCGCAGGGGTTGTATAATTCACCCCTCCACTTT. Its translation is CASSPQGLYNSPLHF.

This chain uses TRBV2 with TRBJ1-2, with D unresolved. The germline gives CDR1 SNHLY, CDR2 FYNNEI. Trimming stripped 7 bases from V and 8 bases from J, with 20 bases between. The CDR3 contains 14 residues. CDR3 sequence: CASIPREGIGGYTF. CDR3 bases: TGTGCCAGCATCCCGCGGGAGGGAATCGGAGGCTACACCTTC.

This chain joins TRBV18 and TRBJ1-1; no definite D call. V lost 3 bases, J lost 5 bases, and 10 bases lay in between. The V gene's germline CDR1 is KGHSH and CDR2 LQKENI. The CDR3 runs to 13 residues. Written as DNA, the CDR3 is TGTGCCAGCTCACCGTCCGCAGGAACTGAAGCTTTCTTT. Translating gives CASSPSAGTEAFF.

This sequence joins TRBV6-5 and TRBJ1-4; maybe TRBD1 (6 bases). CDR3 size: 13 residues. Trimming left V 9 bases short and J 4 bases short, with 12 bases between. Germline V CDR1 and CDR2: MNHEY, SVGAGI. This CDR3 is CASHRAFNEKLFF. The CDR3 DNA reads as TGTGCCAGTCACAGGGCCTTTAATGAAAAACTGTTTTTT.

This clone came up once. V gene TRBV4-1 combines with J gene TRBJ2-3; 10 nucleotides agree with TRBD1. J gave up 6 bases and V 8 bases, and 8 bases lay outside the gene matches. The CDR3 length is 14 residues. Looked up from germline, CDR1 is MGHRA and CDR2 is YSYEKL. In DNA form, the CDR3 reads TGCGCCAGCGGACCGGGACAGGGGACCGATACGCAGTATTTT. Translation gives CASGPGQGTDTQYF.

The V call is TRBV3-1 (or the pseudogene TRBV3-2), the J call TRBJ1-2; D is unresolved. There are 14 residues in the CDR3. CDR1 and CDR2 from the germline V gene are LGHDT and YNNKEL (reference sequence). The germline V and J ends were trimmed by 0 bases and 7 bases, with 12 bases remaining between them. The CDR3 coding sequence is TGTGCCAGCAGCCAAGATCCGGGGAGAGGTGGCTACACCTTC. Translated, it gives CASSQDPGRGGYTF.

Only a few counts were recorded for this clone. V usage is TRBV7-9 and J usage is TRBJ1-1; D perhaps matches TRBD1 (5 bases). V dropped 1 base and J dropped 3 bases, with 9 bases sitting between them. The CDR3 is made up of 14 amino acids. The V gene's germline CDR1 is SEHNR and CDR2 FQNEAQ (reference sequence). The CDR3 loop is CASSLGGLHTEAFF. As DNA, the CDR3 is TGTGCCAGCAGCTTAGGGGGCCTGCACACTGAAGCTTTCTTT.

The chain carries TRBV11-2 and TRBJ2-7, with D unclear. V was pared by 1 base and J by 3 bases, with 4 bases between. In germline, CDR1 is SGHAT, CDR2 FQNNGV. The CDR3 is 12 residues long. The CDR3 DNA sequence: TGTGCCAGCAGCTTAGCAGGCTACGAGCAGTACTTC. Encoded protein: CASSLAGYEQYF.

The table lists this clone with a count of one. The V gene is TRBV29-1, the J gene TRBJ2-1; D perhaps matches TRBD1 (5 bases). Germline lookup yields CDR1 SQVTM and CDR2 ANQGSEA. The CDR3 totals 11 residues. Trimming took off 7 bases at V and 12 bases at J, with 16 bases between the two ends. DNA of the CDR3: TGCAGCGCTACGACAGCGCTCGGGCAGTTCTTC. Protein sequence: CSATTALGQFF.

Written as DNA, the CDR3 is TGTGCCAGCAGCTTCGGACAGGGGGCTGGGAACACTGAAGCTTTCTTT. Translation: CASSFGQGAGNTEAFF. The V and J genes are TRBV7-2 and TRBJ1-1, with 11 bases lining up with TRBD1. V trimming: 3 bases; J trimming: 1 base; junction bases outside the gene matches: 4. Germline CDR1 SGHTA, CDR2 FQGNSA. This CDR3 has 16 residues. The full variable domain, its missing parts supplied by reference TRBV7-2 and TRBJ1-1, is GAGVSQSPSNKVTEKGKDVELRCDPISGHTALYWYRQSLGQGLEFLIYFQGNSAPDKSGLPSDRFSAERTGGSVSTLTIQRTQQEDSAVYLCASSFGQGAGNTEAFFGQGTRLTVV.

The gene calls are TRBV6-2 or TRBV6-3 and TRBJ1-5; D is uncertain. V was clipped by 4 bases and J by 7 bases, with 17 bases between them. This CDR3 contains 15 residues. Looked up from germline, CDR1 is MNHEY and CDR2 is SVGEGT. This CDR3 is CASSLSRLGNQPQHF. DNA for the CDR3: TGTGCCAGCAGTTTAAGCAGGCTCGGGAACCAGCCCCAGCATTTT.

The chain combines TRBV9 with TRBJ1-2, with D possibly being TRBD1 (5 bases). CDR3 length: 13 residues. Germline assignment: CDR1 SGDLS and CDR2 YYNGEE. V was cut by 1 base and J by 4 bases, with 8 bases left in between. CDR3 coding DNA: TGTGCCAGCAGCGTAACAGGAGCCTATGGCTACACCTTC. Its protein is CASSVTGAYGYTF.

As concerns this clone: Mismatch with germline at one junction end may stem from a read error. CDR3 nucleotides: TGCGCCAGCAGTGAGTCTGGGGGCTCCAACGAGCAGTACTTC. Its translation: CASSESGGSNEQYF. This chain links TRBV10-2 with TRBJ2-7; TRBD1 is a possible D gene (6 bases). Germline CDR1 and CDR2: WSHSY and SAAADI. The CDR3 extends over 14 amino acids.

This clone appeared once. V is TRBV7-8 and J is TRBJ2-1; 8 nucleotides align to TRBD2. Germline V gives CDR1 SGHVS, CDR2 FQNEAQ. CDR3 length: 16 residues. The junction had 9 bases not matched to a gene; V was cut back by 4 bases and J by 4 bases. The CDR3 nucleotides read TGTGCCAGCAGCTCCCGGCGAACTAGCGGTTACAATGAGCAGTTCTTC. This translates into CASSSRRTSGYNEQFF.

The gene calls are TRBV9 and TRBJ1-3; possibly TRBD1 for D (5 bases). The V end lost 7 bases, the J end lost 0 bases, and 14 bases lay between the germline ends. The CDR3 has 15 residues. Germline-derived CDR1 and CDR2 are SGDLS and YYNGEE. CDR3 DNA: TGTGCCAGCTCCCGGGAGGGGACCTCTGGAAACACCATATATTTT. Its protein product is CASSREGTSGNTIYF.

The chain is built from TRBV24-1 and TRBJ2-5, with TRBD2 matching 13 bases. This CDR3 spans 17 amino acids. Unmatched junction bases numbered 9, after V lost 4 bases and J lost 5 bases. Germline CDR1 and CDR2: KGHDR and SFDVKD. The CDR3 here is CATSDGLGLAGWETQYF. CDR3 bases: TGTGCCACCAGTGACGGTCTGGGACTAGCGGGGTGGGAGACCCAGTACTTC.

This rearrangement joins TRBV5-1 to TRBJ2-1; D might be TRBD2 (6 bases). Per the germline V gene, CDR1 is SGHRS and CDR2 is YFSETQ. The CDR3 contains 14 residues. The ends were cut back, 2 bases at V and 10 bases at J, with 16 bases in the middle. For the CDR3, the DNA is TGCGCCAGCAGCTTCTCCGGGGCCGGGAGAGAGCAGTTCTTC. This sequence encodes CASSFSGAGREQFF.

The gene calls are TRBV10-3 and TRBJ2-1; 11 positions agree with TRBD2. CDR3 length: 16 amino acids. Germline loops: CDR1 ENHRY, CDR2 SYGVKD. V dropped 0 bases and J dropped 7; count of bases not matched to a gene: 5. The CDR3 DNA is TGTGCCATCAGTGAGTCTCAGGCTAGCGGGGGGAATGAGCAGTTCTTC. Its protein is CAISESQASGGNEQFF.

The V gene is TRBV9, the J gene TRBJ1-3, with D perhaps matching TRBD1 (6 bases). V lost 3 bases and J lost 7, with 17 bases in between. This CDR3 comprises 15 residues. The germline gives CDR1 SGDLS, CDR2 YYNGEE. This CDR3 is CASSGFAGDLNTIYF. The CDR3 bases are TGTGCCAGCAGCGGGTTCGCAGGGGACCTCAACACCATATATTTT. The full variable domain, completed using reference TRBV9 and TRBJ1-3, is DSGVTQTPKHLITATGQRVTLRCSPRSGDLSVYWYQQSLDQGLQFLIQYYNGEERAKGNILERFSAQQFPDLHSELNLSSLELGDSALYFCASSGFAGDLNTIYFGEGSWLTVV.

This clone was seen just once. The junction shows a germline mismatch at one end, possibly a read error. The gene calls are TRBV18 and TRBJ2-1; the match to TRBD1 covers 10 bases. This CDR3 is built from 14 residues. CDR1 is KGHSH and CDR2 is LQKENI in the germline V gene. CDR3 amino acids: CASSPGQGTGSVLF. CDR3 sequence (DNA): TGTGCCAGCTCACCGGGACAGGGGACTGGAAGTGTTCTCTTC. Supplemented by reference TRBV18 and TRBJ2-1, the full variable domain reads NAGVMQNPRHLVRRRGQEARLRCSPMKGHSHVYWYRQLPEEGLKFMVYLQKENIIDESGMPKERFSAEFPKEGPSILRIQQVVRGDSAAYFCASSPGQGTGSVLFGPGTRLTVL.

The V and J genes are TRBV7-3 and TRBJ2-2, with D possibly matching TRBD2 (5 bases). This CDR3 region has 15 residues. Germline loops: CDR1 SGHTA, CDR2 FQGTGA. V dropped 3 bases and J dropped 3 bases, with 11 bases sitting between them. CDR3 sequence reads: CASSFSVRDTGELFF. The CDR3 DNA reads as TGTGCCAGCAGCTTTAGCGTCAGAGACACCGGGGAGCTGTTTTTT. The variable domain in full, completed from reference TRBV7-3 and TRBJ2-2, reads GAGVSQTPSNKVTEKGKYVELRCDPISGHTALYWYRQSLGQGPEFLIYFQGTGAADDSGLPNDRFFAVRPEGSVSTLKIQRTERGDSAVYLCASSFSVRDTGELFFGEGSRLTVL.